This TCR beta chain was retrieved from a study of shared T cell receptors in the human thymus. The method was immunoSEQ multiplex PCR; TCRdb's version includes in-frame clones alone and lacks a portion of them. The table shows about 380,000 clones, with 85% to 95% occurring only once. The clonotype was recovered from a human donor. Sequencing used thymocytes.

The CDR3 is CASSPTGGVNQPQHF. The CDR3 region has the DNA TGTGCCAGCAGTCCGACAGGGGGGGTTAATCAGCCCCAGCATTTT. The gene calls are TRBV6-5 and TRBJ1-5, with TRBD1 matching over 9 bases. J was trimmed by 4 bases and V by 5 bases; bases with no gene match: 6. Germline CDR1 and CDR2: MNHEY and SVGAGI. This CDR3 contains 15 residues.